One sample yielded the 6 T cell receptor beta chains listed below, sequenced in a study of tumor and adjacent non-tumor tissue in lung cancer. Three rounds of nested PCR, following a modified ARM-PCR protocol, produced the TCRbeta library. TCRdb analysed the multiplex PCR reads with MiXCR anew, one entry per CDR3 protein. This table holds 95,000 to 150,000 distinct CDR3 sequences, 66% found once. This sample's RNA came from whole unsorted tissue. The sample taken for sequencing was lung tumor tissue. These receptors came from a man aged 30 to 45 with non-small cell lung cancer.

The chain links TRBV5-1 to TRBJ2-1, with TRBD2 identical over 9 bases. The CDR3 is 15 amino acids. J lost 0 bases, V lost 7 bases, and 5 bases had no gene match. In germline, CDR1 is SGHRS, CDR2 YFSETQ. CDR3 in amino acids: CASHLSGSSYNEQFF. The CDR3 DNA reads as TGCGCCAGCCACCTTAGCGGGAGCTCCTACAATGAGCAGTTCTTC.

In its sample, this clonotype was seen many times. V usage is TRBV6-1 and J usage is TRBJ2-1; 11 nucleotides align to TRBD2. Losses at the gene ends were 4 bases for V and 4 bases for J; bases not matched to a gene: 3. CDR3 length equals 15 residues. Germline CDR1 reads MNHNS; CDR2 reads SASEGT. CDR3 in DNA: TGTGCCAGCAGTGGATTAGCGGGAGGGTACAATGAGCAGTTCTTC. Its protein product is CASSGLAGGYNEQFF.

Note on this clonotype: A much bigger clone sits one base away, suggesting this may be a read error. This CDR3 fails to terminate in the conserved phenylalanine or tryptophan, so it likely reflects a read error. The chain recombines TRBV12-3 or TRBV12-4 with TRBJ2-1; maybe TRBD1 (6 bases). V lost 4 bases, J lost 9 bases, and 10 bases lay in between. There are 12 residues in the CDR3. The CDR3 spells CASSWNRVEQFI. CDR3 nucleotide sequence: TGTGCCAGCAGTTGGAACAGGGTTGAGCAGTTCATC.

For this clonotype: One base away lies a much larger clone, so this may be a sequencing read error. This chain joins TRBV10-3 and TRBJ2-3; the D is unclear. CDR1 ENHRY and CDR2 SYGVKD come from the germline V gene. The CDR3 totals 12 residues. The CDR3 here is CVTSTSTDTQYF. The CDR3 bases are TGTGTCACATCCACGAGCACAGATACGCAGTATTTT.

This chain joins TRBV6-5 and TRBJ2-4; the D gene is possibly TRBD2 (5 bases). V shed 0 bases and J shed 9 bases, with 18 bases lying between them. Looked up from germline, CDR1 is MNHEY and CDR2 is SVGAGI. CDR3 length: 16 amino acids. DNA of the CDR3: TGTGCCAGCAGTTACTCGCCCCAGGCCCCCGGGGTCATTCAGTACTTC. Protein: CASSYSPQAPGVIQYF.

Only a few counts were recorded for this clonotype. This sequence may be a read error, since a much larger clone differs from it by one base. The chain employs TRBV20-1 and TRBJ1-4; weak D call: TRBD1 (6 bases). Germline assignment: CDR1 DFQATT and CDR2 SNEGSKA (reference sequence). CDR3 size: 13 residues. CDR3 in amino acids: CSASGGRRERLFF. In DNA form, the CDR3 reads TGCAGTGCTAGTGGGGGGCGTCGTGAAAGACTGTTTTTT.